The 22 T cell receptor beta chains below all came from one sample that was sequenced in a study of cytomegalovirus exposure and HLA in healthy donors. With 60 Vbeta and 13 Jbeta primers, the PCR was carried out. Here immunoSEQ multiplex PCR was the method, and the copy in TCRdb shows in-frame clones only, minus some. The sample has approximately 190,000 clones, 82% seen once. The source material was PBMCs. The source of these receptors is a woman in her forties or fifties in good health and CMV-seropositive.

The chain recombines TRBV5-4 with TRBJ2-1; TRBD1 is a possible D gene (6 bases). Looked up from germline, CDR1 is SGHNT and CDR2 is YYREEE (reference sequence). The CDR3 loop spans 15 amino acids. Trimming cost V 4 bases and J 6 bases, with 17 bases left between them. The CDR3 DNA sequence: TGTGCCAGCAGCCCTGGACAGCCGAATTCCAATGAGCAGTTCTTC. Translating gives CASSPGQPNSNEQFF.

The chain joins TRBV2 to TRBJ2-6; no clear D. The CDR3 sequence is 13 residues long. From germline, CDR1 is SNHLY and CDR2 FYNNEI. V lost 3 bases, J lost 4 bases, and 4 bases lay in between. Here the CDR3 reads CASSEQGANVLTF. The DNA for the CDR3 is TGTGCCAGCAGTGAGCAGGGGGCCAACGTCCTGACTTTC.

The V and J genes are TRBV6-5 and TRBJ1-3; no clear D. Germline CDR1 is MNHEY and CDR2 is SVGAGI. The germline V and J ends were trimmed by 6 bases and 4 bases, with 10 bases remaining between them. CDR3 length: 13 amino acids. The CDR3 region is CASRRAEGNTIYF. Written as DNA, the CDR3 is TGTGCCAGCAGGCGGGCGGAAGGAAACACCATATATTTT.

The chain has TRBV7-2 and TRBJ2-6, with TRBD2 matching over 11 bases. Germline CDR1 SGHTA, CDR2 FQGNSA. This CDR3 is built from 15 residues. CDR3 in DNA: TGTGCTGCTAGCGGGGGGTCCTCTGGGGCCAACGTCCTGACTTTC. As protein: CAASGGSSGANVLTF.

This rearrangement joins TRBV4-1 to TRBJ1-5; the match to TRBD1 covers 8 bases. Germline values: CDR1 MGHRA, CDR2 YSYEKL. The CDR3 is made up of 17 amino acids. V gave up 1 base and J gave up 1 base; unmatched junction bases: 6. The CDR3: CASSQGPTGGSNQPQHF. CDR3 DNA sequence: TGCGCCAGCAGCCAAGGACCTACAGGGGGAAGCAATCAGCCCCAGCATTTT.

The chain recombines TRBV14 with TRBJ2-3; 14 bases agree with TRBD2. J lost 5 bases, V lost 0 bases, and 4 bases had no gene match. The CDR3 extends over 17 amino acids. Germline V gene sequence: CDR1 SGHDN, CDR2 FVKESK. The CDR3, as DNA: TGTGCCAGCAGCCAAGATCCCGGACTAGCGGGGGGAGATACGCAGTATTTT. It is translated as CASSQDPGLAGGDTQYF.

The CDR3 coding sequence is TGTGCCAGCAGCCAAGCTCTAGGCAGAAGGAACACTGAAGCTTTCTTT. It is translated as CASSQALGRRNTEAFF. The chain is built from TRBV14 and TRBJ1-1, with no clear D. V was clipped by 1 base and J by 1 base, with 13 bases between them. This CDR3 is built from 16 residues. Germline V gene lookup returns CDR1 SGHDN and CDR2 FVKESK.

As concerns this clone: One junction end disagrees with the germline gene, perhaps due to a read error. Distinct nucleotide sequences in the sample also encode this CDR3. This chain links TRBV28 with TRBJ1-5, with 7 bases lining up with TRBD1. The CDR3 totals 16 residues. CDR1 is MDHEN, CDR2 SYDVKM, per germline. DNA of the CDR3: TGCGCCAGCAGTACGCGACAGGGCGGTTTCAATCAGCCCCAGCATTTT. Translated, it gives CASSTRQGGFNQPQHF.

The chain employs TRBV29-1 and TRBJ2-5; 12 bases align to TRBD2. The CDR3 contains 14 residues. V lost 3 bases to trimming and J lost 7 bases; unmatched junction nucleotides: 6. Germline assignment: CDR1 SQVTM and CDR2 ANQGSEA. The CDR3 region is CSVETSGRTGTQYF. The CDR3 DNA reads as TGCAGCGTTGAGACTAGCGGGAGAACCGGGACCCAGTACTTC. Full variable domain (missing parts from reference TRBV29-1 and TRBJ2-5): SAVISQKPSRDICQRGTSLTIQCQVDSQVTMMFWYRQQPGQSLTLIATANQGSEATYESGFVIDKFPISRPNLTFSTLTVSNMSPEDSSIYLCSVETSGRTGTQYFGPGTRLLVL.

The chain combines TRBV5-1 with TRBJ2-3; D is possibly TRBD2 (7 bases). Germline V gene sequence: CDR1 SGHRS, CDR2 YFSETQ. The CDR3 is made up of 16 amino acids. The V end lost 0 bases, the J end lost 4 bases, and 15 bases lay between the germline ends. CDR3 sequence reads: CASSLAGGPGPDTQYF. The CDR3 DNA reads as TGCGCCAGCAGCTTGGCCGGGGGGCCGGGGCCAGATACGCAGTATTTT. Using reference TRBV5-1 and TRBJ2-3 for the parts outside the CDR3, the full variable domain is KAGVTQTPRYLIKTRGQQVTLSCSPISGHRSVSWYQQTPGQGLQFLFEYFSETQRNKGNFPGRFSGRQFSNSRSEMNVSTLELGDSALYLCASSLAGGPGPDTQYFGPGTRLTVL.

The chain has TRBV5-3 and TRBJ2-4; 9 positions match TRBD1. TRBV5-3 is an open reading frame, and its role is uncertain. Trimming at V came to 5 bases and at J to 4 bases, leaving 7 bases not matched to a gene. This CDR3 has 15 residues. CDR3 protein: CARRGTGPLKNIQYF. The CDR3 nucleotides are TGTGCCAGAAGGGGGACAGGGCCCTTAAAAAACATTCAGTACTTC.

CDR3 sequence reads: CASSQNQPQHF. Written as DNA, the CDR3 is TGTGCCAGCAGCCAAAATCAGCCCCAGCATTTT. The gene calls are TRBV6-1 and TRBJ1-5, with D unresolved. CDR3 size: 11 residues. V was clipped by 6 bases and J by 4 bases, with 4 bases between them. Germline CDR1 reads MNHNS; CDR2 reads SASEGT.

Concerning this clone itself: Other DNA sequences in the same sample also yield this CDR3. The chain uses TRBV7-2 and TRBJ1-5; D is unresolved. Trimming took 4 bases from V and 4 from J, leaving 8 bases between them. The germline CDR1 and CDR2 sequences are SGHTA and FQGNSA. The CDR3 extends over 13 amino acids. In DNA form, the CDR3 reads TGTGCCAGCAGCTCTCAGGTTAATCAGCCCCAGCATTTT. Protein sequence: CASSSQVNQPQHF. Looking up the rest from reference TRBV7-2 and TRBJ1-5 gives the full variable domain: GAGVSQSPSNKVTEKGKDVELRCDPISGHTALYWYRQSLGQGLEFLIYFQGNSAPDKSGLPSDRFSAERTGGSVSTLTIQRTQQEDSAVYLCASSSQVNQPQHFGDGTRLSIL.

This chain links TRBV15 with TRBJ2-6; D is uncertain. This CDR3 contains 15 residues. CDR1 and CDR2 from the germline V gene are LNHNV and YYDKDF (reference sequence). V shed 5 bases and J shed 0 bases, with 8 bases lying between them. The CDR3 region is CATSAQRSGANVLTF. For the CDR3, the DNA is TGTGCCACCAGCGCCCAGCGCTCTGGGGCCAACGTCCTGACTTTC.

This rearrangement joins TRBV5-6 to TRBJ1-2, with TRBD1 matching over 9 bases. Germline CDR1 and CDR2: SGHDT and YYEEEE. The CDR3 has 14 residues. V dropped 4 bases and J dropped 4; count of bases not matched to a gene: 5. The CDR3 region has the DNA TGTGCCAGCAGCAAACAGGGGGCGAGCTATGGCTACACCTTC. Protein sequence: CASSKQGASYGYTF.

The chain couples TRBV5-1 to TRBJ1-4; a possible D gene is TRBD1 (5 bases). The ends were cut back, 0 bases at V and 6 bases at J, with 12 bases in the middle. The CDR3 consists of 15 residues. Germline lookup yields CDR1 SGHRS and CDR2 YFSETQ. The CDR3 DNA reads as TGCGCCAGCAGCTTGGCGTCAGGGCGATATGAAAAACTGTTTTTT. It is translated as CASSLASGRYEKLFF.

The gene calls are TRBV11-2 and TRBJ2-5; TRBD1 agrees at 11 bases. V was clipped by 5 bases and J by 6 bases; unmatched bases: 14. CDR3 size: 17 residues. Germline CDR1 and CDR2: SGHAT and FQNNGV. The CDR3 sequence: CASSQRGGQGAEKTQYF. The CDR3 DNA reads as TGTGCCAGCAGCCAAAGAGGTGGACAGGGGGCGGAGAAGACCCAGTACTTC.

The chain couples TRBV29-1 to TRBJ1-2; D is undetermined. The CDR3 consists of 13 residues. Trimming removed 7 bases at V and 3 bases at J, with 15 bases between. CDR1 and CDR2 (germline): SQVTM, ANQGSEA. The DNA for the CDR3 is TGCAGCGGAGAGGAGGTGGCAGACTATGGCTACACCTTC. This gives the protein CSGEEVADYGYTF.

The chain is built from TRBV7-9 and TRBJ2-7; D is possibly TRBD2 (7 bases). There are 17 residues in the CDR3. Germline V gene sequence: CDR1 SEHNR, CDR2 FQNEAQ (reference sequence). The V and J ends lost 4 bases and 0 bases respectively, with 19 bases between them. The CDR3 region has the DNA TGTGCCAGCAGCTCCCCATGGGGAGGGGGGCCCTCCTACGAGCAGTACTTC. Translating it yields CASSSPWGGGPSYEQYF. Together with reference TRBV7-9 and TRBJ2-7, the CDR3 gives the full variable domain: DTGVSQNPRHKITKRGQNVTFRCDPISEHNRLYWYRQTLGQGPEFLTYFQNEAQLEKSRLLSDRFSAERPKGSFSTLEIQRTEQGDSAMYLCASSSPWGGGPSYEQYFGPGTRLTVT.

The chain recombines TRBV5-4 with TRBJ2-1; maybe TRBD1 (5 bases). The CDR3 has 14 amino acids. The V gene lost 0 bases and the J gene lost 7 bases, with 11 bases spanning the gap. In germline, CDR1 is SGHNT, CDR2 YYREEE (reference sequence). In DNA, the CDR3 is TGTGCCAGCAGCTTGGAAGGGGATTGGAATGAGCAGTTCTTC. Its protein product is CASSLEGDWNEQFF.

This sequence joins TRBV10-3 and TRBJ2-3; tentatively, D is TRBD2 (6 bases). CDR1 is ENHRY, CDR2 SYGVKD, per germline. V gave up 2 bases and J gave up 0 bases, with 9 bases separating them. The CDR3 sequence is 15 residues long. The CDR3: CAISEGGTSTDTQYF. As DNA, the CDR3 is TGTGCCATCAGTGAGGGCGGGACTAGCACAGATACGCAGTATTTT.

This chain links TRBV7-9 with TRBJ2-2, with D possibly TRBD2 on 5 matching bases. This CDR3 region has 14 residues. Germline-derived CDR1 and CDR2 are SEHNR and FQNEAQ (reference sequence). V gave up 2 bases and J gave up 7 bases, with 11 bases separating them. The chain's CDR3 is CASSLLASNGELFF. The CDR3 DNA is TGTGCCAGCAGCTTATTGGCTAGCAACGGGGAGCTGTTTTTT.